The rows below give T cell receptor beta chains drawn from one sample of a study of blood T cell repertoires in COVID-19. Libraries were prepared by immunoSEQ multiplex PCR; TCRdb keeps only in-frame clonotypes and omits some of them. The table has about 140,000 clones, approximately 78% seen once. The specimen sequenced was peripheral blood. The receptor source for this set is an elderly woman with acute or convalescent COVID-19. Each CDR3 is given with its conserved first and last residue. A row's size may be missing; if present it is once, few, many or a size class.

v_call	clone_size	j_call	cdr3_aa
TRBV5-1	-	TRBJ2-1	CASSRGGLADYNEQFF
TRBV4-2	-	TRBJ2-2	CASSQDLAGEGTGELFF
TRBV29-1	-	TRBJ2-5	CSAQDRGETQYF
TRBV6-6	few	TRBJ1-1	CASSSLTGDTEAFF
TRBV5-1	-	TRBJ1-2	CASSLEGTGYGYTF
TRBV28	-	TRBJ2-2	CASSFIGVGFRGELFF
TRBV4-1	-	TRBJ1-3	CASSRADRVTGNTIYF
TRBV9	-	TRBJ1-3	CASSGPFWRDTIYF
TRBV9	-	TRBJ2-1	CASSSNTRAFNEQFF
TRBV4-1	-	TRBJ2-1	CASSLARGVGYNEQFF
TRBV6-5	-	TRBJ1-2	CASSYWTGYGYTF
TRBV9	once	TRBJ1-1	CASSGMDSSNTEAFF
TRBV12-3/TRBV12-4	once	TRBJ2-2	CASSFGEAGELFF
TRBV20-1	-	TRBJ1-6	CSARGQGPLHF
TRBV2	-	TRBJ2-4	CASSEGAFGTDIQYF
TRBV9	-	TRBJ2-7	CASRLKLAGGREQYF
TRBV7-9	-	TRBJ1-1	CASSLPRPFQGMNTEAFF
TRBV11-2	-	TRBJ1-2	CASSPGTVFYGYTF
TRBV28	-	TRBJ2-2	CASSYATSGGVNTGELFF
TRBV28	-	TRBJ1-5	CASTRSNQPQHF
TRBV5-1	-	TRBJ2-2	CASSLVPEVAGELFF
TRBV15	-	TRBJ2-1	CATSRDRDYNEQFF
TRBV19	-	TRBJ2-3	CASGERAEDTQYF
TRBV7-2	-	TRBJ1-5	CASSYTGGNQPQHF
TRBV9	-	TRBJ1-2	CASSAWGGHGYTF
TRBV18	-	TRBJ2-7	CASSPPGQGRYEQYF
TRBV7-6	-	TRBJ2-7	CASSSPGSYEQYF
TRBV4-1	-	TRBJ2-1	CASSRGQGSYNEQFF
TRBV5-6	-	TRBJ2-1	CASSSVTSGGLLYNEQFF
TRBV7-9	-	TRBJ2-7	CASSSVRTYEQYF
TRBV11-2	-	TRBJ2-7	CASSYKPGWEGLYEQYF
TRBV6-5	-	TRBJ1-3	CASSSTGGGNTIYF
TRBV6-6	-	TRBJ1-1	CASSYGGTEAFF
TRBV7-9	-	TRBJ2-1	CASSLLVGTRESNEQFF
TRBV5-1	once	TRBJ2-3	CASSLEGGGTDTQYF
TRBV28	-	TRBJ2-1	CASSRGHLINNEQFF
TRBV19	-	TRBJ2-1	CASSWTGGYNEQFF
TRBV3-1/TRBV3-2	-	TRBJ2-5	CASSRWTFGERRETQYF
TRBV4-1	-	TRBJ1-2	CASSRRQGESYGYTF
TRBV7-9	few	TRBJ1-1	CASSLLRGNPEAFF
TRBV3-1/TRBV3-2	-	TRBJ2-5	CASSQGTVHRGPGETQYF
TRBV27	few	TRBJ1-5	CASSLSLSNQPQHF
TRBV2	-	TRBJ2-1	CASSEVRRTNEQFF
TRBV9	-	TRBJ1-1	CASSVQENTEAFF
TRBV5-5	-	TRBJ2-7	CASSLDRGAYEQYF
TRBV4-1	-	TRBJ1-6	CASRATGSPLHF
TRBV11-3	-	TRBJ1-2	CASSFTGGEGYTF
TRBV27	once	TRBJ2-5	CASSPTRGWGQETQYF
TRBV10-1	-	TRBJ2-1	CASSDFGVREQFF
TRBV4-1	-	TRBJ2-5	CASSRYRAETQYF
TRBV27	-	TRBJ2-7	CASRQFRPYEQYF
TRBV27	-	TRBJ2-2	CASSPGAGRAGELFF
TRBV24-1	-	TRBJ2-3	CATSDSSGTGFAFVADTQYF
TRBV9	once	TRBJ2-1	CASNRNGEVVNEQFF